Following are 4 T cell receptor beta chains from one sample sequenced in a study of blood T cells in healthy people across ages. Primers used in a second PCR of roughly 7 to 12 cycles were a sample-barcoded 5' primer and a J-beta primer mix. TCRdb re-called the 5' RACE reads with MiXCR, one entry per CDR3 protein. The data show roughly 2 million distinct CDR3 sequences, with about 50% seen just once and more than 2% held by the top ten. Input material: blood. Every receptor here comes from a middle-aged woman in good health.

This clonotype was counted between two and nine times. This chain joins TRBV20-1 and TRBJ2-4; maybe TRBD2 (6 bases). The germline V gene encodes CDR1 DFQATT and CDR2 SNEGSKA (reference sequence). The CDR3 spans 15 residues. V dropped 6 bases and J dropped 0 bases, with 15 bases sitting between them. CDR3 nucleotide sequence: TGCAGTGCCACGGCCTTAGCGGTAGCCAAAAACATTCAGTACTTC. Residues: CSATALAVAKNIQYF.

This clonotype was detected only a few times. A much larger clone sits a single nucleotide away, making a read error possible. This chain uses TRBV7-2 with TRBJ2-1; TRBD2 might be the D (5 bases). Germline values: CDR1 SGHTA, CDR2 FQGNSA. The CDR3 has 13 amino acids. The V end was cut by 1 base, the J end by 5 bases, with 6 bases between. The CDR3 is CASSLERNNEQFF. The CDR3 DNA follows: TGTGCCAGCAGCTTAGAGCGGAACAATGAGCAGTTCTTC.

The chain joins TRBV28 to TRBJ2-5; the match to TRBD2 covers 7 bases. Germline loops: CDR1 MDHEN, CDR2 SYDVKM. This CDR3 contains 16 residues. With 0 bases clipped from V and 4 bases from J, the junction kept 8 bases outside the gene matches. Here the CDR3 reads CASSLCGEGLRETQYF. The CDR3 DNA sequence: TGTGCCAGCAGTTTATGTGGGGAGGGTCTTCGAGAGACCCAGTACTTC.

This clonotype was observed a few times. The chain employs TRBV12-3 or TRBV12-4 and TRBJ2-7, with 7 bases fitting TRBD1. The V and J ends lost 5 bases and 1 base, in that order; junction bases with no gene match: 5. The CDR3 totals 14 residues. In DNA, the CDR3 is TGTGCCAGCAGTGTCCAGACAGGGTCCTACGAGCAGTACTTC. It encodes CASSVQTGSYEQYF.